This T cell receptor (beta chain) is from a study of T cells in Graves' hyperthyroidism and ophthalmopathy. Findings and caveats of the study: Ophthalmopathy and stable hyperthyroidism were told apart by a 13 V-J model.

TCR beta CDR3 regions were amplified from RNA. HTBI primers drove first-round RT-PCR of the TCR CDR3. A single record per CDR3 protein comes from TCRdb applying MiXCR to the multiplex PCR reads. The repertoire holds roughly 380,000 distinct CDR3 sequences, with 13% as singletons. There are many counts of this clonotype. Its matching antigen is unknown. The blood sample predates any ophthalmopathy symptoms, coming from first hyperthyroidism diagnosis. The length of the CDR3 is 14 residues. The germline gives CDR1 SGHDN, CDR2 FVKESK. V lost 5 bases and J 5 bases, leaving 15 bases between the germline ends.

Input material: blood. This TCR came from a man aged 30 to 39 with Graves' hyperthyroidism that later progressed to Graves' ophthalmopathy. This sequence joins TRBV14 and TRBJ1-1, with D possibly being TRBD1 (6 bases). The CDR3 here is CASSVDRIETEAFF. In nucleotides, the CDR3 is TGTGCCAGCAGCGTAGACAGGATAGAAACTGAAGCTTTCTTT.